One sample yielded the 20 T cell receptor beta chains listed below, sequenced in a study of OX40 agonist ivuxolimab in advanced cancers. The data were produced by immunoSEQ multiplex PCR, yet TCRdb's version contains in-frame clones alone and is incomplete. The profile shows roughly 64,000 clones, approximately 85% of them singletons. The sample was CD4+ or CD8+ T cells sorted from blood, taken in a trial of the OX40 agonist ivuxolimab. These receptors were obtained from an adult with an advanced solid tumor such as melanoma, head and neck, liver or kidney cancer.

In its sample, this clone was seen a few times. The chain combines TRBV5-5 with TRBJ1-2; D might be TRBD1 (5 bases). The CDR3 has 13 amino acids. Between the trimmed V and J ends, which lost 3 bases and 3 bases, there was a span of 9 bases. Germline-derived CDR1 and CDR2 are SGHKS and YYEKEE (reference sequence). CDR3 sequence: CASSWDGYYGYTF. Written as DNA, the CDR3 is TGTGCCAGCAGCTGGGACGGATACTATGGCTACACCTTC.

In this sample, this clone turned up a few times. The V gene is TRBV19, the J gene TRBJ1-1; D is unresolved. The V end lost 5 bases, the J end lost 4 bases, and 8 bases lay between the germline ends. The CDR3 totals 12 residues. Germline CDR1 reads LNHDA; CDR2 reads SQIVND (reference sequence). The CDR3 nucleotides read TGTGCCAGTAGTTTCGGGTCCACTGAAGCTTTCTTT. It is translated as CASSFGSTEAFF.

This chain connects TRBV29-1 to TRBJ2-2, with 8 bases lining up with TRBD1. CDR3 length equals 15 residues. V was pared by 1 base and J by 0 bases, with 1 base of the junction left unmatched. Per the germline V gene, CDR1 is SQVTM and CDR2 is ANQGSEA. CDR3 amino acids: CSVEVQGANTGELFF. DNA of the CDR3: TGCAGCGTTGAAGTACAGGGGGCGAACACCGGGGAGCTGTTTTTT.

This clone occurred a few times. The chain employs TRBV6-1 and TRBJ1-5; 8 positions match TRBD1. CDR1 is MNHNS and CDR2 is SASEGT in the germline V gene. The CDR3 spans 13 residues. Losses at the gene ends were 4 bases for V and 7 bases for J; bases not matched to a gene: 3. The CDR3 protein is CASSGTGTQPQHF. The CDR3 nucleotides read TGTGCCAGCAGTGGGACAGGGACGCAGCCCCAGCATTTT.

The CDR3 loop reads CASSSGLHNEKLFF. The CDR3 DNA reads TGTGCCAGCAGCTCAGGACTGCATAATGAAAAACTGTTTTTT. The chain carries TRBV5-6 and TRBJ1-4; the D is unclear. The V gene lost 3 bases and the J gene lost 4 bases, with 10 bases spanning the gap. Per germline, CDR1 SGHDT and CDR2 YYEEEE. The CDR3 extends over 14 amino acids.

This clone came up once. The DNA for the CDR3 is TGTGCCAGCACCCTCGGGGGGCAAGATACGCAGTATTTT. This gives the protein CASTLGGQDTQYF. The chain links TRBV28 to TRBJ2-3; possible D gene TRBD2, 7 bases. CDR3 size: 13 residues. Germline values: CDR1 MDHEN, CDR2 SYDVKM. The germline V and J ends were trimmed by 7 bases and 5 bases, with 13 bases remaining between them.

The chain recombines TRBV18 with TRBJ1-2; 7 nucleotides align to TRBD1. J gave up 0 bases and V 3 bases, and 1 base lay outside the gene matches. Germline assignment: CDR1 KGHSH and CDR2 LQKENI. The CDR3 contains 14 residues. The CDR3 DNA reads as TGTGCCAGCTCACCTGGGACAGCTAACTATGGCTACACCTTC. Encoded protein: CASSPGTANYGYTF.

The V gene is TRBV29-1, the J gene TRBJ2-1; D is undetermined. V lost 7 bases and J 6 bases, leaving 16 bases between the germline ends. CDR1 and CDR2 (germline): SQVTM, ANQGSEA. This CDR3 is built from 13 residues. CDR3 sequence reads: CSGGLVRTNEQFF. In DNA, the CDR3 is TGCAGCGGAGGTTTAGTAAGGACCAATGAGCAGTTCTTC.

This clone showed up just a few times. The rearrangement links TRBV6-6 to TRBJ2-7, with 8 bases fitting TRBD1. The germline V gene has CDR1 MNHNY and CDR2 SVGAGI (reference sequence). The CDR3 is made up of 13 amino acids. Germline trimming cut 7 bases from V and 5 bases from J; bases unmatched to any gene: 7. In nucleotides, the CDR3 is TGTGCCAGCAACGGACAGGGCGTCGACGAGCAGTACTTC. Its translation is CASNGQGVDEQYF.

V gene TRBV6-5 combines with J gene TRBJ1-1; D unresolved. The CDR3 is made up of 14 amino acids. Germline V gene data show CDR1 as MNHEY and CDR2 as SVGAGI. V lost 5 bases and J lost 2, with 12 bases in between. CDR3 DNA: TGTGCCAGCAGTCCGGACGACCTTAACACTGAAGCTTTCTTT. Amino acids: CASSPDDLNTEAFF.

The chain carries TRBV5-8 and TRBJ2-2, with D possibly matching TRBD2 (5 bases). The ends were cut back, 10 bases at V and 1 base at J, with 8 bases in the middle. The germline gives CDR1 SGHTS, CDR2 YDEGEE. The CDR3 consists of 12 residues. CDR3 residues: CAHGGNTGELFF. The CDR3 nucleotides read TGTGCCCACGGAGGGAACACCGGGGAGCTGTTTTTT.

The rearrangement links TRBV5-4 to TRBJ2-7, with 9 bases that match TRBD2. The junction had 15 bases not matched to a gene; V was cut back by 6 bases and J by 5 bases. This CDR3 comprises 16 residues. Per the germline V gene, CDR1 is SGHNT and CDR2 is YYREEE (reference sequence). The CDR3 region has the DNA TGTGCCAGCACTAACGGCCCGAGCGGGAGGCTGAACGAGCAGTACTTC. This gives the protein CASTNGPSGRLNEQYF.

J is TRBJ1-1 and V is TRBV5-1; possible D gene TRBD1, 5 bases. CDR3 length: 17 amino acids. V lost 4 bases to trimming and J lost 4 bases, with 23 bases between them. Germline lookup yields CDR1 SGHRS and CDR2 YFSETQ. The CDR3 region has the DNA TGCGCCAGCAGCCTATTACCGGGACCCAGGGCGAGCACTGAAGCTTTCTTT. It encodes CASSLLPGPRASTEAFF.

The genes are TRBV4-1 and TRBJ2-3, with no clear D. Germline values: CDR1 MGHRA, CDR2 YSYEKL. Trimming cost V 0 bases and J 6 bases, with 19 bases left between them. CDR3 length equals 17 residues. CDR3 bases: TGCGCCAGCAGCCAAGATGTGGCAGGCCGCCTTGAGGATACGCAGTATTTT. Translated: CASSQDVAGRLEDTQYF.

The genes are TRBV5-1 and TRBJ2-7; D remains unclear. V shed 0 bases and J shed 1 base, with 11 bases lying between them. The germline V gene has CDR1 SGHRS and CDR2 YFSETQ. The CDR3 extends over 15 amino acids. The CDR3 loop reads CASSLVSANSYEQYF. The CDR3 bases are TGCGCCAGCAGCTTGGTTTCAGCAAATTCCTACGAGCAGTACTTC.

This sequence joins TRBV7-3 and TRBJ2-3, with TRBD1 matching over 7 bases. The junction had 3 bases not matched to a gene; V was cut back by 4 bases and J by 2 bases. Germline V gene lookup returns CDR1 SGHTA and CDR2 FQGTGA. The CDR3 extends over 14 amino acids. The CDR3 is CASSSTGATDTQYF. CDR3 nucleotides: TGTGCCAGCAGCTCCACAGGGGCCACAGATACGCAGTATTTT.

This sequence joins TRBV5-1 and TRBJ2-7; TRBD2 matches 10 bases. The V segment lost 4 bases and the J segment 5 bases; nucleotides outside the gene matches: 3. The V gene's germline CDR1 is SGHRS and CDR2 YFSETQ. This CDR3 spans 13 amino acids. CDR3: CASSPLAGDEQYF. The CDR3 nucleotides are TGCGCCAGCAGCCCGCTAGCGGGAGACGAGCAGTACTTC.

This chain uses TRBV28 with TRBJ1-2; 7 bases are a match to TRBD1. Germline trimming cut 4 bases from V and 3 bases from J; bases unmatched to any gene: 8. Germline values: CDR1 MDHEN, CDR2 SYDVKM. This CDR3 region has 15 residues. CDR3 nucleotides: TGTGCCAGCAGTTCGACAGGGAACCCAGACTATGGCTACACCTTC. It specifies CASSSTGNPDYGYTF.

The rearrangement uses TRBV9 and TRBJ2-1; the match to TRBD2 covers 10 bases. V trimming: 3 bases; J trimming: 7 bases; junction bases outside the gene matches: 7. Germline assignment: CDR1 SGDLS and CDR2 YYNGEE. The CDR3 covers 15 residues. In DNA, the CDR3 is TGTGCCAGCAGCGCCCAAGCGGGAGGGAGGAATGAGCAGTTCTTC. It is translated as CASSAQAGGRNEQFF.

The rearrangement links TRBV9 to TRBJ2-3; TRBD1 matches at 8 bases. Per the germline V gene, CDR1 is SGDLS and CDR2 is YYNGEE. V lost 0 bases and J lost 4; bases outside the gene matches: 7. The CDR3 is 16 amino acids. The CDR3 spells CASSVGQGAGADTQYF. In nucleotides, the CDR3 is TGTGCCAGCAGCGTAGGGCAGGGGGCCGGGGCAGATACGCAGTATTTT. Drawing the rest from reference TRBV9 and TRBJ2-3, the complete variable domain is DSGVTQTPKHLITATGQRVTLRCSPRSGDLSVYWYQQSLDQGLQFLIQYYNGEERAKGNILERFSAQQFPDLHSELNLSSLELGDSALYFCASSVGQGAGADTQYFGPGTRLTVL.